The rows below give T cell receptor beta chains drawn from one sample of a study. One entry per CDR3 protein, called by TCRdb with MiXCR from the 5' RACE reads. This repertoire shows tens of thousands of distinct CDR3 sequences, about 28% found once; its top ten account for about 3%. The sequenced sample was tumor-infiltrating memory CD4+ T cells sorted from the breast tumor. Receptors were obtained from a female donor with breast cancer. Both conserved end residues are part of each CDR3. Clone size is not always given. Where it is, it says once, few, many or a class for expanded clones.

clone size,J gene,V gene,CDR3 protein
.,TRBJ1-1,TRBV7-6,CASSFRLDGGAEAFF
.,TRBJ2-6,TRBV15,CATSRGTSSGANALTF
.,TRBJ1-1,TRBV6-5,CASNPTGKLPEAFF
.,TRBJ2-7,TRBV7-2,CASSLAYSSYEQCF
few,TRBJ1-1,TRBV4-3,CASSQAGVAGDTEAFF
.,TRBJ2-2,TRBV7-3,CASREDYGELFF
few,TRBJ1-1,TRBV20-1,CSATKPNTEAFF
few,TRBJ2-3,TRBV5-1,CASKLAWNTDTQYF
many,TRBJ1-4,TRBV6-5,CASRDPGGRLFF
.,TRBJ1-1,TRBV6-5,CASRSRPQETEAFF
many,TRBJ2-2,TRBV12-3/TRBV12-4,CASRRTETGELFF
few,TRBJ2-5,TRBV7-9,CASSLSRATQYF
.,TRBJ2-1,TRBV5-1,CASSTQAGVSYNEQFF
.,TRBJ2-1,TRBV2,CASSVGTYNEQFF
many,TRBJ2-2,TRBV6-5,CATWDRLTGELFF
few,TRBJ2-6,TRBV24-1,CAASSLSSGANVLTF
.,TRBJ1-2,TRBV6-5,CASSRGGGEDGYTF
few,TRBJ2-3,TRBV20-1,CSARDFLKRDLSDTQYF
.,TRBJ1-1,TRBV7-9,CASSRASSGNTEAFF
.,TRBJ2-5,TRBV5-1,CASRWRGEETQYF
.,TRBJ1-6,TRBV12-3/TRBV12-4,CASSSGTAYNSPLHF
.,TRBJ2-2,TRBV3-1,CASSQRQGGTTGTGELFF
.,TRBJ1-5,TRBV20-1,CSARDQTRGGGQPQHF
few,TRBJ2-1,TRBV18,CASSPGYPVEQFF
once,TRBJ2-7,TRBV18,CASSLTGDGEQYF
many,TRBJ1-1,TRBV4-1,CASSQEMGLHRPNEAFF
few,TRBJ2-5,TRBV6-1,CASSERARQETQYF
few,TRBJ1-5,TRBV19,CASSTRTGGGQPQHF
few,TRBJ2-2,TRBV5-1,CASSPQPVFTGELFF
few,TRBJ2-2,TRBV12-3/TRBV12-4,CASSLWRPGTTNTGELFF
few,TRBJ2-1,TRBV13,CASSTRTSGTGNEQFF
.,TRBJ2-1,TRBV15,CATSREIPGLYNERFF
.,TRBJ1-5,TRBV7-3,CASSTDGTDHGNQPQHF
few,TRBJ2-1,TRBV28,CASSPRLVDEQFF
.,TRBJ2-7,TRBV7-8,CASSGSGRVGGEQYF
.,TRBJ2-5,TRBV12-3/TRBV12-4,CASMKEETQYF
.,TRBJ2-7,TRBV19,CASSVFIGGDYEQYF
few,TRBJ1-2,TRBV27,CASSRTGQLNYGYTF
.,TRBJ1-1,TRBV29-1,CSVERGQGGTEALF
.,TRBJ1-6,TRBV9,CASSVGTGGNSPLHF
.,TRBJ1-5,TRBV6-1,CASKERESNQPQHF
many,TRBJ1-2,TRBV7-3,CASSLDPGGGYTF
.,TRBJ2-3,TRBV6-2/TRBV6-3,CASSYSPALRAQYF
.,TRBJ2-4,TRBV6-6,CASSYMGALNIQYF
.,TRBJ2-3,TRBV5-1,CASSLAIQGPTDTQYF
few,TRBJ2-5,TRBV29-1,CSAIEYETQYF